The 27 T cell receptor beta chains in this list originate from one sample, sequenced in a study of blood T cell repertoires in COVID-19. The protocol was immunoSEQ multiplex PCR, while the TCRdb copy is restricted to in-frame clones and leaves out a portion. This table has more than 85,000 clones, roughly 82% appearing once. Sequencing was done on a sample of peripheral blood. These receptors were collected from a human donor in a cohort sampled during active COVID-19.

The J gene is TRBJ1-2, the V gene TRBV13, with D unclear. The CDR3 has 13 amino acids. The V end was cut by 0 bases, the J end by 8 bases, with 10 bases between. Per germline, CDR1 PRHDT and CDR2 FYEKMQ (reference sequence). The CDR3 DNA follows: TGTGCCAGCAGCTTAGGATTCGGGGTGGGCTACACCTTC. Translated, it gives CASSLGFGVGYTF.

V usage is TRBV5-1 and J usage is TRBJ1-1; D is undetermined. The CDR3 totals 16 residues. CDR1 is SGHRS and CDR2 is YFSETQ in the germline V gene. V lost 3 bases and J lost 12, with 27 bases in between. The CDR3 DNA sequence: TGCGCCAGCAGCTCATACGACGACTCTTACGCGGCGAAATCTTTCTTT. Translating gives CASSSYDDSYAAKSFF.

The CDR3 region has the DNA TGTGCCAGCAGGAAACAGGGGGCTTCGCGCGGCTACACCTTC. Its translation is CASRKQGASRGYTF. This chain connects TRBV28 to TRBJ1-2, with 9 bases lining up with TRBD1. Germline CDR1 reads MDHEN; CDR2 reads SYDVKM. The junction had 10 bases not matched to a gene; V was cut back by 6 bases and J by 8 bases. This CDR3 spans 14 amino acids.

The chain is built from TRBV6-4 and TRBJ2-2; D uncertain. From germline, CDR1 is MRHNA and CDR2 SNTAGT. The V gene lost 4 bases and the J gene lost 2 bases, with 8 bases spanning the gap. The CDR3 is 14 amino acids. CDR3 DNA sequence: TGTGCCAGCAGTGTATTGACAAACACCGGGGAGCTGTTTTTT. Protein: CASSVLTNTGELFF.

This chain uses TRBV27 with TRBJ2-1; 13 nucleotides line up with TRBD2. The CDR3 sequence is 16 residues long. Per germline, CDR1 MNHEY and CDR2 SMNVEV (reference sequence). Losses at the gene ends were 7 bases for V and 5 bases for J; bases not matched to a gene: 8. DNA for the CDR3: TGTGCCAGCACCGAGATACTAGCGGGGGGGCACAATGAGCAGTTCTTC. It yields the protein CASTEILAGGHNEQFF.

The rearrangement uses TRBV20-1 and TRBJ1-5; D call uncertain. The CDR3 is 14 amino acids. Trimming removed 3 bases at V and 1 base at J, with 10 bases between. CDR1 is DFQATT, CDR2 SNEGSKA, per germline (reference sequence). The CDR3 DNA is TGCAGTGCTAGTTCGGGTTACAGCAATCAGCCCCAGCATTTT. Protein: CSASSGYSNQPQHF.

The gene calls are TRBV28 and TRBJ1-2; perhaps TRBD1 as D (5 bases). The length of the CDR3 is 13 residues. V dropped 6 bases and J dropped 8 bases, with 16 bases sitting between them. The germline gives CDR1 MDHEN, CDR2 SYDVKM. CDR3 in DNA: TGTGCCAGCAGAACGGGGGAGGCGGGGGGCTACACCTTC. The encoded protein is CASRTGEAGGYTF.

The CDR3: CASRGTGGDTEAFF. The CDR3 DNA reads as TGTGCCAGCAGAGGGACAGGGGGTGACACTGAAGCTTTCTTT. The chain couples TRBV6-6 to TRBJ1-1; 11 bases fit TRBD1. The trim removed 6 bases at V and 3 bases at J, leaving 3 bases unmatched. The CDR3 consists of 14 residues. CDR1 MNHNY and CDR2 SVGAGI come from the germline V gene (reference sequence).

The chain joins TRBV13 to TRBJ2-3; no firm D call. Trimming removed 5 bases at V and 2 bases at J, with 8 bases between. Germline loops: CDR1 PRHDT, CDR2 FYEKMQ (reference sequence). The length of the CDR3 is 13 residues. In DNA, the CDR3 is TGTGCCAGCAGCCTCCCGGTCACAGATACGCAGTATTTT. This sequence encodes CASSLPVTDTQYF.

This clone was counted only a few times. V is TRBV7-8 and J is TRBJ2-7; D uncertain. Trimming shortened V by 5 bases and J by 6 bases, and 17 bases separated the two germline ends. This CDR3 is 14 amino acids long. Germline assignment: CDR1 SGHVS and CDR2 FQNEAQ. The DNA for the CDR3 is TGTGCCAGCAGCCGAGGTTTCACGAGTCCCGAGCAGTACTTC. Translating gives CASSRGFTSPEQYF.

This clone turned up a few times. V usage is TRBV20-1 and J usage is TRBJ2-7; maybe TRBD2 (5 bases). The length of the CDR3 is 12 residues. Trimming shortened V by 3 bases and J by 5 bases, and 11 bases separated the two germline ends. CDR1 and CDR2 (germline): DFQATT, SNEGSKA (reference sequence). The CDR3 here is CSASFPGNEQYF. The CDR3 coding sequence is TGCAGTGCTAGTTTCCCGGGGAACGAGCAGTACTTC.

The chain recombines TRBV7-2 with TRBJ2-7, with TRBD2 matching over 7 bases. CDR3 size: 15 residues. The junction had 14 bases not matched to a gene; V was cut back by 6 bases and J by 6 bases. The germline CDR1 and CDR2 sequences are SGHTA and FQGNSA. CDR3: CASSFDAGVGSEQYF. Here the CDR3 DNA reads TGTGCCAGCAGTTTTGATGCGGGGGTAGGCTCCGAGCAGTACTTC.

The chain recombines TRBV19 with TRBJ2-7; 7 bases agree with TRBD2. Germline lookup yields CDR1 LNHDA and CDR2 SQIVND (reference sequence). V was pared by 1 base and J by 2 bases, with 5 bases of the junction left unmatched. The length of the CDR3 is 15 residues. CDR3 protein: CASSIGWGTTYEQYF. In DNA, the CDR3 is TGTGCCAGTAGTATAGGGTGGGGGACTACCTACGAGCAGTACTTC.

The chain combines TRBV7-9 with TRBJ1-6; D unclear. CDR1 is SEHNR and CDR2 is FQNEAQ in the germline V gene (reference sequence). There are 12 residues in the CDR3. V lost 1 base and J lost 10, with 5 bases in between. CDR3 sequence (DNA): TGTGCCAGCAGCTTAGGAGAATCACCCCTCCACTTT. Amino acids: CASSLGESPLHF.

The genes are TRBV10-1 and TRBJ2-3; the match to TRBD2 covers 9 bases. Looked up from germline, CDR1 is WNHNN and CDR2 is SYGVQD (reference sequence). The V and J ends lost 9 bases and 4 bases, in that order; junction bases with no gene match: 8. The CDR3 runs 14 residues. The CDR3 sequence is CARTSGGSSDTQYF. The CDR3, as DNA: TGCGCCAGGACCAGCGGGGGGAGCTCAGATACGCAGTATTTT.

The chain recombines TRBV20-1 with TRBJ2-1; D is perhaps TRBD1 (6 bases). The germline V and J ends were trimmed by 5 bases and 4 bases, with 6 bases remaining between them. In germline, CDR1 is DFQATT, CDR2 SNEGSKA (reference sequence). This CDR3 spans 11 amino acids. The CDR3 sequence is CSADRYNEQFF. DNA of the CDR3: TGCAGTGCTGACAGGTACAATGAGCAGTTCTTC.

This sequence joins TRBV7-9 and TRBJ1-1, with D perhaps matching TRBD1 (6 bases). Germline CDR1 reads SEHNR; CDR2 reads FQNEAQ (reference sequence). The CDR3 length is 16 residues. V was clipped by 6 bases and J by 0 bases, with 17 bases between them. For the CDR3, the DNA is TGTGCCAGCAGTTCCCGAGGCGGACAGCTGAACACTGAAGCTTTCTTT. Its translation is CASSSRGGQLNTEAFF.

The rearrangement links TRBV7-2 to TRBJ1-1, with 8 bases aligning to TRBD1. V was pared by 2 bases and J by 7 bases, with 6 bases of the junction left unmatched. This CDR3 spans 14 amino acids. Germline V gene lookup returns CDR1 SGHTA and CDR2 FQGNSA. Written as DNA, the CDR3 is TGTGCCAGCAGCTTACAGGGGGCTGGTGGTGAAGCTTTCTTT. Its protein is CASSLQGAGGEAFF.

This sequence joins TRBV12-5 and TRBJ2-3; D unresolved. This CDR3 is 16 amino acids long. In germline, CDR1 is LGHNT, CDR2 FRNRAP. V lost 0 bases, J lost 6 bases, and 16 bases lay in between. The CDR3 spells CASGLVLTAEADTQYF. CDR3 nucleotides: TGTGCTAGTGGTTTGGTACTCACCGCAGAGGCGGATACGCAGTATTTT.

The chain combines TRBV7-3 with TRBJ2-1; D gene uncertain. Germline CDR1 is SGHTA and CDR2 is FQGTGA. The CDR3 extends over 14 amino acids. Trimming shortened V by 8 bases and J by 4 bases, and 15 bases separated the two germline ends. The CDR3 reads CASSRDNGYNEQFF. The DNA for the CDR3 is TGTGCCAGCTCTAGAGATAACGGGTACAATGAGCAGTTCTTC.

The J gene is TRBJ2-7, the V gene TRBV13, with 8 bases matching TRBD2. CDR3 length equals 13 residues. V shed 1 base, J shed 6 bases, and the junction held 2 bases outside the gene matches. Germline V CDR1 and CDR2: PRHDT, FYEKMQ (reference sequence). CDR3 loop: CASSLVLAGEQYF. The DNA of the CDR3 is TGTGCCAGCAGCTTAGTTCTAGCGGGCGAGCAGTACTTC. The variable domain in full, completed from reference TRBV13 and TRBJ2-7, reads AAGVIQSPRHLIKEKRETATLKCYPIPRHDTVYWYQQGPGQDPQFLISFYEKMQSDKGSIPDRFSAQQFSDYHSELNMSSLELGDSALYFCASSLVLAGEQYFGPGTRLTVT.

This clone appeared a few times. The chain is built from TRBV30 and TRBJ1-1; no firm D call. This CDR3 is 14 amino acids long. Trimming stripped 4 bases from V and 0 bases from J, with 12 bases between. CDR1 is GTSNPN, CDR2 SVGIG, per germline (reference sequence). DNA of the CDR3: TGTGCCTGGATCCGGCAGGCGTTGAACACTGAAGCTTTCTTT. This gives the protein CAWIRQALNTEAFF. The full variable domain, in which reference TRBV30 and TRBJ1-1 provide the parts outside the CDR3, is SQTIHQWPATLVQPVGSPLSLECTVEGTSNPNLYWYRQAAGRGLQLLFYSVGIGQISSEVPQNLSASRPQDRQFILSSKKLLLSDSGFYLCAWIRQALNTEAFFGQGTRLTVV.

The V gene is TRBV15, the J gene TRBJ2-1; tentative D call: TRBD2 (7 bases). The CDR3 extends over 17 amino acids. The V end was cut by 3 bases, the J end by 2 bases, with 17 bases between. Germline V gene data show CDR1 as LNHNV and CDR2 as YYDKDF (reference sequence). CDR3 loop: CATSSPAGRGPYNEQFF. The CDR3 DNA reads as TGTGCCACCAGCAGTCCTGCGGGGCGGGGGCCCTACAATGAGCAGTTCTTC.

The chain employs TRBV12-3 or TRBV12-4 and TRBJ2-7; D is ambiguous. The CDR3 is made up of 13 amino acids. V was cut by 7 bases and J by 2 bases, with 12 bases left in between. CDR3 amino acids: CASMGHETYEQYF. The CDR3 DNA is TGTGCCAGCATGGGCCACGAAACCTACGAGCAGTACTTC.

The chain links TRBV28 to TRBJ2-7; weak D call: TRBD2 (7 bases). The CDR3 is made up of 15 amino acids. V gave up 4 bases and J gave up 7 bases, with 20 bases separating them. Germline V gene sequence: CDR1 MDHEN, CDR2 SYDVKM. CDR3 sequence: CASSSGVAGAREQYF. Here the CDR3 DNA reads TGTGCCAGCAGTTCGGGTGTGGCGGGGGCTAGAGAGCAGTACTTC.

The chain uses TRBV6-2 or TRBV6-3 and TRBJ2-1, with 8 bases that match TRBD1. CDR1 and CDR2 from the germline V gene are MNHEY and SVGEGT. With 1 base clipped from V and 5 bases from J, the junction kept 13 bases outside the gene matches. This CDR3 is built from 18 residues. Written as DNA, the CDR3 is TGTGCCAGCAGTTACTATCAGCCAACAGGGGGGAGAAACAATGAGCAGTTCTTC. Translated: CASSYYQPTGGRNNEQFF.

This sequence joins TRBV5-1 and TRBJ1-2; tentatively, D is TRBD1 (5 bases). The CDR3 contains 15 residues. CDR1 SGHRS and CDR2 YFSETQ come from the germline V gene. Trimming removed 0 bases at V and 5 bases at J, with 14 bases between. This CDR3 is CASSLEGAAGYGYTF. The CDR3 DNA is TGCGCCAGCAGCTTGGAAGGGGCGGCCGGATATGGCTACACCTTC.